There are many counts of the clone carrying this T cell receptor (beta chain). Its target is not known. Libraries for TCRalpha and TCRbeta carried sample barcodes and unique molecular identifiers via 5'RACE. In TCRdb, the 5' RACE reads were re-called with MiXCR into one record per CDR3 protein. The sample shows some 13,000 distinct CDR3 sequences, 12% of them seen only once. The CDR3 is 13 residues long. V lost 1 base and J 6 bases, leaving 7 bases between the germline ends. Per the germline V gene, CDR1 is SEHNR and CDR2 is FQNEAQ (reference sequence). The data are from a study of T-cell memory formation after mild COVID-19. The overall study: TCR clusters showed largely donor specificity. Study-level findings and limits: Some SARS-CoV-2-responding clones were already detected in memory before infection.

The material sequenced was PBMCs or a T cell subset sorted from them (not recorded which). This TCR derives from an adult woman who had mild COVID-19 (a few samples of this study predate the infection). Cell type and time point are not known. The chain links TRBV7-9 to TRBJ2-1; perhaps TRBD1 as D (6 bases). In DNA, the CDR3 is TGTGCCAGCAGCTTAGAACAGGGCAATGAGCAGTTCTTC. This codes for CASSLEQGNEQFF.